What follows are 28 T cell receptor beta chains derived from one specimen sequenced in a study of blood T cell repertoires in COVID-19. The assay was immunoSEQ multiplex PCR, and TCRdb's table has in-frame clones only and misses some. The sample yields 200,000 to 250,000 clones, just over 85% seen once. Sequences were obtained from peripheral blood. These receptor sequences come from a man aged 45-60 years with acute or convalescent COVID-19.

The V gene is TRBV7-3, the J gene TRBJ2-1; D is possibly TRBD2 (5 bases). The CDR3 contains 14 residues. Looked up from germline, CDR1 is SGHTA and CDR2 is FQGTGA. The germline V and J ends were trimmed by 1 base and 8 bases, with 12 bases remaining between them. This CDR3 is CASSLIAGKDEQFF. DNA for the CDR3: TGTGCCAGCAGCTTAATTGCCGGGAAGGATGAGCAGTTCTTC.

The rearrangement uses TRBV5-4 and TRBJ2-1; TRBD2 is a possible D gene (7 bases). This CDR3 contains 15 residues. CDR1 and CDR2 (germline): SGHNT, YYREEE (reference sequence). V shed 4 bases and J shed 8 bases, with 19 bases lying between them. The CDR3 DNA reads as TGTGCCAGCAGCACACCGGGGGGCCATAAGTATGAGCAGTTCTTC. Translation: CASSTPGGHKYEQFF.

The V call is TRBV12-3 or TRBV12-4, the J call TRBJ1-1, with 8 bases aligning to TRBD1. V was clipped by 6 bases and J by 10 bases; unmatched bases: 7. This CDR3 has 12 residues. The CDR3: CASSRTTGVAFF. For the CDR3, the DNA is TGTGCCAGCAGCCGTACGACAGGGGTAGCTTTCTTT.

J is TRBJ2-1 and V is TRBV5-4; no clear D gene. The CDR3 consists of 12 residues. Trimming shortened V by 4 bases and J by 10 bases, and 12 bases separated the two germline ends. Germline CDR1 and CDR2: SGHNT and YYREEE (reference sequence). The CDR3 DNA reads TGTGCCAGCAGCAGTTACGCGTCAGAGCAGTTCTTC. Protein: CASSSYASEQFF. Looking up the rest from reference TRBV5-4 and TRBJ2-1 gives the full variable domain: ETGVTQSPTHLIKTRGQQVTLRCSSQSGHNTVSWYQQALGQGPQFIFQYYREEENGRGNFPPRFSGLQFPNYSSELNVNALELDDSALYLCASSSYASEQFFGPGTRLTVL.

CDR3 in amino acids: CASSLRSTGIGNTIYF. The CDR3 coding sequence is TGTGCCAGCTCACTTAGATCGACAGGGATTGGAAACACCATATATTTT. V and J are TRBV18 and TRBJ1-3; 7 bases align to TRBD1. The V segment lost 4 bases and the J segment 3 bases; nucleotides outside the gene matches: 9. CDR1 and CDR2 (germline): KGHSH, LQKENI. The CDR3 sequence is 16 residues long.

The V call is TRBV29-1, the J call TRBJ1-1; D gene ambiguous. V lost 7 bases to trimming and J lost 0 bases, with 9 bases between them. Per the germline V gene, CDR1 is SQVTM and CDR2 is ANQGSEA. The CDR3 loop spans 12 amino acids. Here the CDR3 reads CSAGPLNTEAFF. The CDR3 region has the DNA TGCAGCGCCGGTCCTTTGAACACTGAAGCTTTCTTT.

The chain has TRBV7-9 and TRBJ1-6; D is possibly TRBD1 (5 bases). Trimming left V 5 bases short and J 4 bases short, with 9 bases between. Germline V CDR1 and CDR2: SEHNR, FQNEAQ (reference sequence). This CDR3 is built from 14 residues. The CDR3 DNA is TGTGCCAGCAGCCCTGGGACTTATAATTCACCCCTCCACTTT. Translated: CASSPGTYNSPLHF.

CDR3: CASSYNPYQETQYF. The CDR3 DNA is TGTGCCAGCAGTTACAATCCCTACCAAGAGACCCAGTACTTC. This sequence joins TRBV6-5 and TRBJ2-5; D gene unclear. V shed 2 bases and J shed 0 bases, with 7 bases lying between them. Germline CDR1 reads MNHEY; CDR2 reads SVGAGI. The CDR3 spans 14 residues.

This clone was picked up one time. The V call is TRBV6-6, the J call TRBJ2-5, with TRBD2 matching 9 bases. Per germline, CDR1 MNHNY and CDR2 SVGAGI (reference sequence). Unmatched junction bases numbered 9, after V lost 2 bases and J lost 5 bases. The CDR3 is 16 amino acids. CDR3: CASSYLAGTRRETQYF. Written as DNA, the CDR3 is TGTGCCAGCAGTTACCTAGCGGGGACCCGACGGGAGACCCAGTACTTC.

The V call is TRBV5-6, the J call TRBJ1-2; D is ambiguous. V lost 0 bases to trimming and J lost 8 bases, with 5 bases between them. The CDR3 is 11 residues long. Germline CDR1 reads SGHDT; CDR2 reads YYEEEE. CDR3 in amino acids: CASSLEAGYTF. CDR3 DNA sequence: TGTGCCAGCAGCTTGGAAGCCGGCTACACCTTC. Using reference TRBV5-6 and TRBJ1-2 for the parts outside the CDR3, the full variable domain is DAGVTQSPTHLIKTRGQQVTLRCSPKSGHDTVSWYQQALGQGPQFIFQYYEEEERQRGNFPDRFSGHQFPNYSSELNVNALLLGDSALYLCASSLEAGYTFGSGTRLTVV.

CDR3 DNA sequence: TGTGCCAGCAGTTACTCGAGCCAGGGAGGGTATGGCTACACCTTC. Residues: CASSYSSQGGYGYTF. The rearrangement uses TRBV6-6 and TRBJ1-2; maybe TRBD1 (5 bases). Trimming left V 0 bases short and J 5 bases short, with 13 bases between. The CDR3 sequence is 15 residues long. Germline V gene sequence: CDR1 MNHNY, CDR2 SVGAGI (reference sequence).

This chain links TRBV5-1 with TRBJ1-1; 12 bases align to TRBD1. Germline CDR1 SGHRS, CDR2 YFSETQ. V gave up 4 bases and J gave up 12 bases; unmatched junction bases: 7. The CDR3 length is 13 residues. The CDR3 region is CASSGGTGGAPFF. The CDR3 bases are TGCGCCAGCAGCGGAGGGACAGGGGGCGCGCCTTTCTTT.

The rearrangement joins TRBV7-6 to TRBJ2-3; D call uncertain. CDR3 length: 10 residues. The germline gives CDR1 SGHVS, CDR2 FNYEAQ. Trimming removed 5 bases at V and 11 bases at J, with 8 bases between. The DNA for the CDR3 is TGTGCCAGCAGCGGCAGGCGGCAGTATTTT. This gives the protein CASSGRRQYF.

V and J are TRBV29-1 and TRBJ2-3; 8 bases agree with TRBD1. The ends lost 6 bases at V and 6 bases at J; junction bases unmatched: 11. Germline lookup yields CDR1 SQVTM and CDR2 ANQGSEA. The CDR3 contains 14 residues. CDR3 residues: CSVRVDRGGDTQYF. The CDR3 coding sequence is TGCAGCGTGAGGGTTGACAGGGGAGGTGATACGCAGTATTTT.

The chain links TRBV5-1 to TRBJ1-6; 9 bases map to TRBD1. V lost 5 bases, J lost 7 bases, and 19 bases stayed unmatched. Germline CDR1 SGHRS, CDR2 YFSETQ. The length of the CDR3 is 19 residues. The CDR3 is CASSFTGTGFRNNNSPLHF. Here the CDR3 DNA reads TGCGCCAGCAGTTTCACCGGGACAGGGTTTCGTAATAACAATTCACCCCTCCACTTT.

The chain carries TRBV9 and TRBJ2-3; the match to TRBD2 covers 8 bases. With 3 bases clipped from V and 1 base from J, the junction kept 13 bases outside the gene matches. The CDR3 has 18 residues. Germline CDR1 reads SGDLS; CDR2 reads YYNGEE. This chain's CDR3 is CASSGRGGRVQGTDTQYF. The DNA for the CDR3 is TGTGCCAGCAGCGGACGGGGGGGCCGAGTTCAGGGCACAGATACGCAGTATTTT.

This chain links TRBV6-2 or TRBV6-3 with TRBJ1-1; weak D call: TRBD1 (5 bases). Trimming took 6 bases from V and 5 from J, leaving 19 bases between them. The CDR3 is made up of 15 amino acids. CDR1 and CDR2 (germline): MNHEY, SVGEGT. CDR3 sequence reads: CASSSPSPGGTEAFF. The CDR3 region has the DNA TGTGCCAGCAGCTCCCCCAGTCCCGGGGGGACTGAAGCTTTCTTT.

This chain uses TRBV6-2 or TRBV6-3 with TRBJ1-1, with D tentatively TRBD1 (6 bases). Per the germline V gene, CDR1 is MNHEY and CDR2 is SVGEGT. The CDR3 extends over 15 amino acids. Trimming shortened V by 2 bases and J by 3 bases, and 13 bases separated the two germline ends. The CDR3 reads CASSYHRNRDTEAFF. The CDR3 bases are TGTGCCAGCAGTTACCACCGAAACAGGGACACTGAAGCTTTCTTT.

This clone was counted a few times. CDR3 DNA: TGTGCCAGCAGCCAAGATATGCTGGGAGGCGAGCAGTACTTC. Amino acid sequence: CASSQDMLGGEQYF. The chain links TRBV4-2 to TRBJ2-7; tentatively, D is TRBD2 (6 bases). The V gene lost 0 bases and the J gene lost 6 bases, with 12 bases spanning the gap. The CDR3 is 14 residues long. Germline V gene lookup returns CDR1 LGHNA and CDR2 YNFKEQ.

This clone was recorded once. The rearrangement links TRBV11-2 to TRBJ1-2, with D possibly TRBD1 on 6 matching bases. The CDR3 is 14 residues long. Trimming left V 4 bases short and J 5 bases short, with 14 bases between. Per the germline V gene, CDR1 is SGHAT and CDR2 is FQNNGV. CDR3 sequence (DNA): TGTGCCAGCAGCTCGAGGCCAGGGGAGTATGGCTACACCTTC. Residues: CASSSRPGEYGYTF.

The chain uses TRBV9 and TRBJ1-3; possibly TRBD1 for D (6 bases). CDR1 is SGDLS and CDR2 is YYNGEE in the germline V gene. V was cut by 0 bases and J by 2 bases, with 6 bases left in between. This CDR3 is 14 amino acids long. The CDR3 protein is CASSVDRAGNTIYF. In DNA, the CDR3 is TGTGCCAGCAGCGTAGACAGGGCTGGAAACACCATATATTTT.

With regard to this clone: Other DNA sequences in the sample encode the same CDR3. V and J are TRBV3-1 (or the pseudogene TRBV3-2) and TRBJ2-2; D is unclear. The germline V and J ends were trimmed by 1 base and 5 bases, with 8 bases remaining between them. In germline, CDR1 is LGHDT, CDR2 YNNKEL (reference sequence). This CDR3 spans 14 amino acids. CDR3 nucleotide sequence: TGTGCCAGCAGCCAAGGACTGAATACCGGGGAGCTGTTTTTT. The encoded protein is CASSQGLNTGELFF.

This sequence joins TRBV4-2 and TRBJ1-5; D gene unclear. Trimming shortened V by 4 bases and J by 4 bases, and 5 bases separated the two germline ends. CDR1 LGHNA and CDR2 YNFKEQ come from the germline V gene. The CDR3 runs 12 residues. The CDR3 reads CASSRGNQPQHF. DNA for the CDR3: TGTGCCAGCAGCCGAGGGAATCAGCCCCAGCATTTT.

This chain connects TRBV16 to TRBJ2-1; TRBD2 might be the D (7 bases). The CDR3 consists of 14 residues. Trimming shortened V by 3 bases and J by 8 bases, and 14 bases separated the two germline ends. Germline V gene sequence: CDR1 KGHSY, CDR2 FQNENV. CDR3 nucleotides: TGTGCCAGCAGCCACTCAAGGGGGGGCTATGAGCAGTTCTTC. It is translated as CASSHSRGGYEQFF.

This CDR3 is CASSIPYSASNTEAFF. Written as DNA, the CDR3 is TGTGCCAGTAGTATCCCGTACAGTGCTTCGAACACTGAAGCTTTCTTT. The chain recombines TRBV19 with TRBJ1-1, with unresolved D. The V end lost 3 bases, the J end lost 1 base, and 15 bases lay between the germline ends. CDR1 and CDR2 (germline): LNHDA, SQIVND (reference sequence). There are 16 residues in the CDR3.

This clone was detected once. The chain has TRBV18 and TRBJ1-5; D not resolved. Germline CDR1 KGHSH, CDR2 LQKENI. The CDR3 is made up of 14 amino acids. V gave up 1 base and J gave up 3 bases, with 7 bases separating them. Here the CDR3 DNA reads TGTGCCAGCTCACCACAAGAGGCCAATCAGCCCCAGCATTTT. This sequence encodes CASSPQEANQPQHF.

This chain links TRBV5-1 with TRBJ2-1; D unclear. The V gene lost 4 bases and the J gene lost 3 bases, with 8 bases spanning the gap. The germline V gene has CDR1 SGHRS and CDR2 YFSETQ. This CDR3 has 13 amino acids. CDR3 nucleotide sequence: TGCGCCAGCAGCACGACTCGCTACAATGAGCAGTTCTTC. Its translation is CASSTTRYNEQFF. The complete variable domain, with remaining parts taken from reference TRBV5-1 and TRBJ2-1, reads KAGVTQTPRYLIKTRGQQVTLSCSPISGHRSVSWYQQTPGQGLQFLFEYFSETQRNKGNFPGRFSGRQFSNSRSEMNVSTLELGDSALYLCASSTTRYNEQFFGPGTRLTVL.

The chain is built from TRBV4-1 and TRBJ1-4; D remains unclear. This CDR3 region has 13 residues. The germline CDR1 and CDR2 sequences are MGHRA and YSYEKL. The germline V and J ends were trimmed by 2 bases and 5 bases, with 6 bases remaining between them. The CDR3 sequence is CASSQFRNEKLFF. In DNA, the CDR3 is TGCGCCAGCAGCCAATTCAGGAATGAAAAACTGTTTTTT.